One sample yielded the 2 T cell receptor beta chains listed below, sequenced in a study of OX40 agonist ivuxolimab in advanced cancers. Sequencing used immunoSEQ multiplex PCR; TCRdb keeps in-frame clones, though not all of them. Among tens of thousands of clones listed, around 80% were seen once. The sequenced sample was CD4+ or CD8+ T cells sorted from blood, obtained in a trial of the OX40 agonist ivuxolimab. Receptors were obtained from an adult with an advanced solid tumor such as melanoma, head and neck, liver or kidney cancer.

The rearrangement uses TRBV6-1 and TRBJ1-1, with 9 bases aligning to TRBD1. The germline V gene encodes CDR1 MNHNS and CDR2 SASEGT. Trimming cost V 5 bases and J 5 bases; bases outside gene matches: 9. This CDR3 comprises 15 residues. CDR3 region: CASSSGTGLRTEAFF. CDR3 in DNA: TGTGCCAGCAGTTCCGGGACAGGGTTGAGGACTGAAGCTTTCTTT.

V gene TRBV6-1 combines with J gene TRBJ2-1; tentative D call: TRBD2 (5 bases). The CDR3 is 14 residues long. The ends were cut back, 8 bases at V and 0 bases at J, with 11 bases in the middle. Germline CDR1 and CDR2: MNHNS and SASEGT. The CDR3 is CASSRGVSYNEQFF. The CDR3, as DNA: TGTGCCAGCTCCCGGGGAGTCTCCTACAATGAGCAGTTCTTC.